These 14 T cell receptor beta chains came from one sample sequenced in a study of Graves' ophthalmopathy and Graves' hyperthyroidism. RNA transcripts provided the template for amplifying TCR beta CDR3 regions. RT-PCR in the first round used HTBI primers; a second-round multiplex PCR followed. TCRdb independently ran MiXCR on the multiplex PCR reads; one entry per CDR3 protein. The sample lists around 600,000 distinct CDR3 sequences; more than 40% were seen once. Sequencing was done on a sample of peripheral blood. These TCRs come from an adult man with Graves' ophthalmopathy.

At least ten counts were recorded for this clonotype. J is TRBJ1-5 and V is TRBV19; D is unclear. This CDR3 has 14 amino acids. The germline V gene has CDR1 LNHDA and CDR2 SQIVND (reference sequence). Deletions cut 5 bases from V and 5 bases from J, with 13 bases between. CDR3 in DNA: TGTGCCAGTAGTTTTTGGGAGACCCATCAGCCCCAGCATTTT. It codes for CASSFWETHQPQHF.

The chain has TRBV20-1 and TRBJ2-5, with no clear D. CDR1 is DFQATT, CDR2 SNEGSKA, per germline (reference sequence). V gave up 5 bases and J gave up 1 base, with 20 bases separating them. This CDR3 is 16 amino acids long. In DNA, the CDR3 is TGCAGTGCTGCCCCCTATAGACGTACCGCCCAAGAGACCCAGTACTTC. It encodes CSAAPYRRTAQETQYF.

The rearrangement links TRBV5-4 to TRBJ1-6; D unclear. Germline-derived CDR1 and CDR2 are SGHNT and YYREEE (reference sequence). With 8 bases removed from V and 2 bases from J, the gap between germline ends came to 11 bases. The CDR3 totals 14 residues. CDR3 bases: TGTGCCAGTACCGGCTCTACCTATAATTCACCCCTCCACTTT. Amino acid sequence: CASTGSTYNSPLHF. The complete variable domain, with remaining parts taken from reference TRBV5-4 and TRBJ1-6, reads ETGVTQSPTHLIKTRGQQVTLRCSSQSGHNTVSWYQQALGQGPQFIFQYYREEENGRGNFPPRFSGLQFPNYSSELNVNALELDDSALYLCASTGSTYNSPLHFGNGTRLTVT.

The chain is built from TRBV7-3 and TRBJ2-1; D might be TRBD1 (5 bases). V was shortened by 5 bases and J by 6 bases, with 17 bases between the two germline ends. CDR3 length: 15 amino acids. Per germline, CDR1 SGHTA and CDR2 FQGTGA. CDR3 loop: CASSVKGPSRNEQFF. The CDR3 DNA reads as TGTGCCAGCAGCGTGAAGGGGCCCTCCCGCAATGAGCAGTTCTTC. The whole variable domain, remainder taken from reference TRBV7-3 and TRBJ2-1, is GAGVSQTPSNKVTEKGKYVELRCDPISGHTALYWYRQSLGQGPEFLIYFQGTGAADDSGLPNDRFFAVRPEGSVSTLKIQRTERGDSAVYLCASSVKGPSRNEQFFGPGTRLTVL.

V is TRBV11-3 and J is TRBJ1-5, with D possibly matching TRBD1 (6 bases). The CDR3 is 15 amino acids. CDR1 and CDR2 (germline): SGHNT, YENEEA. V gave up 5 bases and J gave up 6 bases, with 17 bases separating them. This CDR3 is CASSRLEGGGQPQHF. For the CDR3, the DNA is TGTGCCAGCAGCCGACTCGAGGGGGGCGGTCAGCCCCAGCATTTT.

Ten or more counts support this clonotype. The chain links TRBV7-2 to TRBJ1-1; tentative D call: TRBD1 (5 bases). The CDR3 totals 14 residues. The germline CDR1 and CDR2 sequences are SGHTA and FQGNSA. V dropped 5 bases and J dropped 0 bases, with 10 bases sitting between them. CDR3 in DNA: TGTGCCAGCAGCCGGACATCCATGAACACTGAAGCTTTCTTT. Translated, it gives CASSRTSMNTEAFF.

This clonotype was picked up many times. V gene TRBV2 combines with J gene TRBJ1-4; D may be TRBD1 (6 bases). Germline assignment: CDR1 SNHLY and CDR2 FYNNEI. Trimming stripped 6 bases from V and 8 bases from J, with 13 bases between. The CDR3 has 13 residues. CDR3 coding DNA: TGTGCCAGCAGAGGGCAGGGGAACGAAAAACTGTTTTTT. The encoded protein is CASRGQGNEKLFF.

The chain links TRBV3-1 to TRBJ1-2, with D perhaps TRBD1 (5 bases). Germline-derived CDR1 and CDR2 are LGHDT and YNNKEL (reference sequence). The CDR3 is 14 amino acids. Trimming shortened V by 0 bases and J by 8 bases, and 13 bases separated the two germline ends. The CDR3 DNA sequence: TGTGCCAGCAGCCAAGAAGACGAGGGGAGCGGCTACACCTTC. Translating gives CASSQEDEGSGYTF.

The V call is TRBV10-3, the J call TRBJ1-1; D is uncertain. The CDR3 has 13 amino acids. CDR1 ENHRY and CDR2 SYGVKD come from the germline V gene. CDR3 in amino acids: CTSSYSPRVEAFF. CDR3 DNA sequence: TGTACCAGCAGTTATAGTCCGAGGGTTGAAGCTTTCTTT.

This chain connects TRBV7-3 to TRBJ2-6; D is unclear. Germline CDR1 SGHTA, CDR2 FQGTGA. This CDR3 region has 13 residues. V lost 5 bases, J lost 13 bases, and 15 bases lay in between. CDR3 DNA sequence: TGTGCCAGCAGCCAACGGACCGCCGAAGTCCTGACTTTC. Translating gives CASSQRTAEVLTF.

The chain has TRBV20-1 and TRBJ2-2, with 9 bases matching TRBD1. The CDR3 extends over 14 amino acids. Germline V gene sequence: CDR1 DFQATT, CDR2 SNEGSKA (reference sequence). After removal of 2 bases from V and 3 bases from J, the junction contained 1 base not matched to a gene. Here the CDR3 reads CSARRDRDTGELFF. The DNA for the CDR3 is TGCAGTGCTAGAAGGGACAGGGACACCGGGGAGCTGTTTTTT.

CDR3: CANSPPGRETHEQYF. Here the CDR3 DNA reads TGTGCCAACTCACCACCGGGCAGGGAGACCCACGAGCAGTACTTC. The rearrangement links TRBV11-1 to TRBJ2-7, with D tentatively TRBD1 or TRBD2 (5 bases each). Per the germline V gene, CDR1 is SGHAT and CDR2 is FQDESV (reference sequence). The length of the CDR3 is 15 residues. V was trimmed by 10 bases and J by 5 bases, leaving 24 bases between them.

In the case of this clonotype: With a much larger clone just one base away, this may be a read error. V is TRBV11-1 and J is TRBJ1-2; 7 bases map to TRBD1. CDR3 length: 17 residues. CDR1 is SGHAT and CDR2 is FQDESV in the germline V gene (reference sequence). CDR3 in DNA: TGTGCCAGCAGCTTAGCGGGGGGACAGAGACACAACTATGGCCACACCTTC. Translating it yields CASSLAGGQRHNYGHTF.

The CDR3 DNA reads as TGTGCCAGCAGCTTGCCTGCGGGAGTTCCACAAGAGACCCAGTACTTC. As protein: CASSLPAGVPQETQYF. J is TRBJ2-5 and V is TRBV7-2, with 7 bases that match TRBD2. V was pared by 3 bases and J by 2 bases, with 9 bases of the junction left unmatched. Germline CDR1 and CDR2: SGHTA and FQGNSA. This CDR3 comprises 16 residues.